Listed below are T cell receptor beta chains from one sample, sequenced in a study of cytomegalovirus exposure and HLA in healthy donors. Repertoires were generated with immunoSEQ multiplex PCR, while TCRdb's copy carries only in-frame clones and drops some. This repertoire shows 60,000 to 85,000 clones, 85% to 95% found once; its top ten account for less than 2%. The sequenced sample consisted of PBMCs. The receptor set was obtained from a man between 18 and 29 years old in good health and CMV-seropositive. Each CDR3 is given with its conserved first and last residue. Each record gives: V gene, D gene, clone size, J gene, CDR3 DNA, CDR3 protein. A D gene is named only where the DNA matches it firmly. Not all rows give a size; the values are once, few, many and, for expanded clones, a class.

>TRBV7-7|NA|NA|TRBJ2-2
TGTGCTAGCAGCCCTCACCTGCTAGGCGGGGAGCTGTTTTTT
CASSPHLLGGELFF
>TRBV9|TRBD2|once|TRBJ2-2
TGTGCCAGCAGCGCCCTTGTCAAGGGCAGCGGGAGATACACCGGGGAGCTGTTTTTT
CASSALVKGSGRYTGELFF
>TRBV29-1|NA|NA|TRBJ1-1
TGCAGCGTTGTGTCGTCCGGGATCGGCACTGAAGCTTTCTTT
CSVVSSGIGTEAFF
>TRBV28|NA|NA|TRBJ1-5
TGTGCCAGCAGTCCGACGGGGGGGGGTAGCAATCAGCCCCAGCATTTT
CASSPTGGGSNQPQHF
>TRBV18|TRBD2|NA|TRBJ2-5
TGTGCCAGCTCACCAGCGGGAGGGACTTTGGGAGAGACCCAGTACTTC
CASSPAGGTLGETQYF
>TRBV5-1|NA|few|TRBJ2-7
TGCGCCAGCAGCTTGGGACAGGACTCCTACGAGCAGTACTTC
CASSLGQDSYEQYF
>TRBV21-1|NA|NA|TRBJ2-3
TGTGCCAGCAGCCGGACTAGCGGAAGATTCACAGATACGCAGTATTTT
CASSRTSGRFTDTQYF
>TRBV5-4|TRBD2|NA|TRBJ2-1
TGTGCCAGCAGCTTGGGGGGACTAGCCTCGGGTGAGCAGTTCTTC
CASSLGGLASGEQFF
>TRBV4-2|NA|NA|TRBJ2-5
TGTGCCAGCAGCCTAAATAAGGGGTACTTGACTTGGTCGGAAGAGACCCAGTACTTC
CASSLNKGYLTWSEETQYF
>TRBV11-3|TRBD2|NA|TRBJ2-7
TGTGCCAGCAGCTTTTATACGGGGGGTTCCTACGAGCAGTACTTC
CASSFYTGGSYEQYF
>TRBV7-2|NA|NA|TRBJ2-2
TGTGCCAGCAGCGCCGAGGAGCGGTTCACCGGGGAGCTGTTTTTT
CASSAEERFTGELFF
>TRBV14|NA|NA|TRBJ1-1
TGTGCCAGCAGCCAAGAACAAACGCGGCAGGGGACTGAAGCTTTCTTT
CASSQEQTRQGTEAFF
>TRBV7-9|TRBD1|NA|TRBJ2-7
TGTGCCAGCAGCCCACTGACGACAGGGGGTTCCTACGAGCAGTACTTC
CASSPLTTGGSYEQYF
>TRBV2|TRBD1|NA|TRBJ1-1
TGTGCCAGCAGGGGTACAGGGGACACTGAAGCTTTCTTT
CASRGTGDTEAFF
>TRBV11-2|TRBD2|once|TRBJ2-3
TGTGCCAGCAGCTTTAGCGGGAGCACAGATACGCAGTATTTT
CASSFSGSTDTQYF
>TRBV5-1|NA|NA|TRBJ2-7
TGCGCCAGCAGCTTGGCCCCCGGGACAATGGAGCAGTACTTC
CASSLAPGTMEQYF
>TRBV14|NA|NA|TRBJ2-1
TGTGCCAGCAGCCAAGAGGTCGGGTCCTACAATGAGCAGTTCTTC
CASSQEVGSYNEQFF
>TRBV19|TRBD1|NA|TRBJ2-1
TGTGCCAGTTACAGGGGTAGTGAGCAGTTCTTC
CASYRGSEQFF
>TRBV2|NA|NA|TRBJ2-7
TGTGCCAGCAGCCTACCAGGGTACTACGAGCAGTACTTC
CASSLPGYYEQYF
>TRBV5-1|NA|NA|TRBJ2-7
TGCGCCAGCAGCTTACAGGGTAAACAGTACTTC
CASSLQGKQYF
>TRBV30|NA|NA|TRBJ1-1
TGTGCCTGGAGTGACCCAGGGGTAGCTTTCTTT
CAWSDPGVAFF
>TRBV7-8|NA|NA|TRBJ2-7
TGTGCCAGCAGCTTTCAACCAGTCTCCTACGAGCAGTACTTC
CASSFQPVSYEQYF
>TRBV11-2|TRBD2|NA|TRBJ2-1
TGTGCCAGCAGCTTAGTTCCCCCTAGCGGGAGTATCAATGAGCAGTTCTTC
CASSLVPPSGSINEQFF
>TRBV2|TRBD2|NA|TRBJ2-7
TGTGCCAGCACTGAAGCGGGGCCCACCGAGCAGTACTTC
CASTEAGPTEQYF
>TRBV11-3|NA|once|TRBJ2-1
TGTGCCAGCAGCTTAGATCCGTTCAATGAGCAGTTCTTC
CASSLDPFNEQFF
>TRBV5-6|NA|NA|TRBJ2-4
TGTGCCAGCAGCTCCGCCACAAATCCGACAGGAGCCAAAAACATTCAGTACTTC
CASSSATNPTGAKNIQYF
>TRBV4-1|NA|NA|TRBJ1-5
TGCGCCAGCAGCCAAGAGAGCCAGGAACGGCCCCAGCATTTT
CASSQESQERPQHF
>TRBV19|NA|NA|TRBJ2-2
TGTGCCAGTAGTCTCTATAGCACAGGACAGCTTTTGAACACCGGGGAGCTGTTTTTT
CASSLYSTGQLLNTGELFF
>TRBV28|NA|NA|TRBJ2-5
TGTGCCAGCAGTTTCCTTAAAGAGACCCAGTACTTC
CASSFLKETQYF
>TRBV18|NA|NA|TRBJ1-1
TGTGCCAGCTCCTTAGGGCGGGGAGCACTTGGAGCTTTCTTT
CASSLGRGALGAFF
>TRBV4-1|TRBD2|NA|TRBJ2-1
TGCGCCAGCAGCCCTCTAGCGGGCCCTTACAATGAGCAGTTCTTC
CASSPLAGPYNEQFF
>TRBV7-2|NA|NA|TRBJ2-7
TGTGCCAGCAGCTTATTGGGCGCAGGGGGGACCTACGAGCAGTACTTC
CASSLLGAGGTYEQYF
>TRBV28|TRBD1|NA|TRBJ1-2
TGTGCCAGCAGCGACAGGGGATATGGCTACACCTTC
CASSDRGYGYTF
>TRBV30|NA|NA|TRBJ1-5
TGTGCCTGGAGTCCCGACCCGGCTAGGAATCAGCCCCAGCATTTT
CAWSPDPARNQPQHF
>TRBV19|TRBD2|NA|TRBJ2-2
TGTGCCAGTACTCGCGTGGGACTAGCGGGAGGGTCGAACACCGGGGAGCTGTTTTTT
CASTRVGLAGGSNTGELFF
>TRBV6-7|TRBD2|once|TRBJ2-1
TGTGCCAGCAGTTCGGCTAGCGGGAATAGGCACAATGAGCAGTTCTTC
CASSSASGNRHNEQFF
>TRBV28|TRBD2|NA|TRBJ2-7
TGTGCCAGCAGTTTTCGGACTAGCGGTTACGAGCAGTACTTC
CASSFRTSGYEQYF
>TRBV13|NA|NA|TRBJ1-1
TGTGCCAGCAGCTCCGGACACCCGAACACTGAAGCTTTCTTT
CASSSGHPNTEAFF
>TRBV19|TRBD1|NA|TRBJ1-4
TGTGCCAGTAGTATAGATCGCGGGACAGGGGTTAATGAAAAACTGTTTTTT
CASSIDRGTGVNEKLFF
>TRBV30|NA|NA|TRBJ1-4
TGTGCCTGGAGGACCAGGAATGAAAAACTGTTTTTT
CAWRTRNEKLFF
>TRBV6-5|NA|NA|TRBJ2-3
TGTGCCAGCAGTTACTTCGGGGCGGGGGCCTCAGATACGCAGTATTTT
CASSYFGAGASDTQYF
>TRBV11-2|TRBD2|NA|TRBJ2-1
TGTGCCAGCAGCCTAGGGAGAAGCGGGAGGGTCGTAAATGAGCAGTTCTTC
CASSLGRSGRVVNEQFF
>TRBV28|TRBD1|NA|TRBJ2-5
TGTGCCAGCAGTTTACAGGACAGGGGGCCCTACCAAGAGACCCAGTACTTC
CASSLQDRGPYQETQYF
>TRBV28|TRBD2|NA|TRBJ2-7
TGTGCCAGCAGTTCAAAAGGACTAGCGGGGACCGACGAGCAGTACTTC
CASSSKGLAGTDEQYF
>TRBV5-1|TRBD2|NA|TRBJ2-5
TGCGCCAGCAGCTTGGAGGCGGGAGAGGGGCAAGAGACCCAGTACTTC
CASSLEAGEGQETQYF
>TRBV11-2|TRBD2|NA|TRBJ2-1
TGTGCCAGCAGCTCTCACCCTACTAGCGGTTCCTACAATGAGCAGTTCTTC
CASSSHPTSGSYNEQFF
>TRBV21-1|NA|NA|TRBJ2-7
TGTGCCAGCAGCCCTCTGTGGGGGGTTGTATACGAGCAGTACTTC
CASSPLWGVVYEQYF
>TRBV28|TRBD2|once|TRBJ2-5
TGTGCCAGCAGTTTACCCCTTTTAGCGGGAGTGGAGACCCAGTACTTC
CASSLPLLAGVETQYF
>TRBV7-8|NA|NA|TRBJ1-5
TGTGCCAGCAGTTTCGCGGGGGGATCGCAGCCCCAGCATTTT
CASSFAGGSQPQHF
>TRBV6-5|TRBD2|once|TRBJ2-7
TGTGCCAGCAGGGCCGGACTAGCGGGCACCTACGAGCAGTACTTC
CASRAGLAGTYEQYF
>TRBV7-3|TRBD2|NA|TRBJ2-3
TGTGCCAGCAGCTTAGCGGGAGGGCCCTCGAATACGCAGTATTTT
CASSLAGGPSNTQYF
>TRBV28|TRBD1|NA|TRBJ1-5
TGTGCCACCACAGGGGGAAACCAGCCCCAGCATTTT
CATTGGNQPQHF
>TRBV7-3|NA|NA|TRBJ1-4
TGTGCCAGCAGCTTGGAGTCCCTGTTTTTT
CASSLESLFF
>TRBV5-6|TRBD2|NA|TRBJ2-3
TGTGCCAGCAGCCCGATAGCGGGAGGGAGCACAGATACGCAGTATTTT
CASSPIAGGSTDTQYF
>TRBV10-2|NA|once|TRBJ2-2
TGCGCCAGCAGTGAGTCGGGGGGTCCGAGGGAGCTGTTTTTT
CASSESGGPRELFF
>TRBV10-2|NA|NA|TRBJ2-1
TGCGCCAGCAGGGGGGCCCCCGGTGAGCAGTTCTTC
CASRGAPGEQFF
>TRBV2|NA|NA|TRBJ2-7
TGTGCCAGCAGTCTGGATAAGGAGGGGAGGAGTCTGGACGAGCAGTACTTC
CASSLDKEGRSLDEQYF